Listed below are T cell receptor beta chains from one sample, sequenced in a study of CD4+ T cells in melanoma. The method was immunoSEQ multiplex PCR; TCRdb's version includes in-frame clones alone and lacks a portion of them. This sample has 9,500 to 12,000 clones, with approximately 67% found just once. The sequenced sample consisted of cells from a culture (not recorded whether cultured in vitro). All receptors derive from a human donor with melanoma. CDR3s include the opening cysteine and the closing phenylalanine or tryptophan. The D gene is left open where the match is weak. Rows may omit the clone size; those that give it use once, few, many or a size class.

cdr3_length | d_call | j_call | clone_size | v_call | cdr3_aa | cdr3_nt
13 | TRBD1 | TRBJ1-5 | few | TRBV19 | CASGGQYNQPQHF | TGTGCCAGTGGGGGACAGTACAATCAGCCCCAGCATTTT
11 | NA | TRBJ1-2 | NA | TRBV6-5 | CAATTWGGYTF | TGTGCCGCTACGACTTGGGGCGGCTACACCTTC
15 | TRBD1 | TRBJ1-5 | few | TRBV18 | CASSPRGTEGQPQHF | TGTGCCAGCTCACCAAGAGGGACAGAAGGTCAGCCCCAGCATTTT
14 | TRBD2 | TRBJ2-7 | few | TRBV30 | CAWPSFSSGGEQYF | TGTGCCTGGCCCAGTTTTTCTTCGGGAGGCGAGCAGTACTTC
14 | TRBD2 | TRBJ2-3 | NA | TRBV30 | CAWSPGLTTDTQYF | TGTGCCTGGAGCCCGGGACTAACCACAGATACGCAGTATTTT
15 | TRBD2 | TRBJ2-1 | NA | TRBV5-1 | CASSLAAGGLNEQFF | TGCGCCAGCAGCTTGGCAGCGGGGGGACTCAATGAGCAGTTCTTC
12 | TRBD1 | TRBJ1-2 | NA | TRBV6-5 | CASEQGNYGYTF | TGTGCCAGCGAACAGGGGAACTATGGCTACACCTTC
15 | NA | TRBJ1-2 | NA | TRBV5-1 | CASSLANGANYGYTF | TGCGCCAGCAGCTTGGCCAATGGTGCTAACTATGGCTACACCTTC
15 | TRBD1 | TRBJ1-1 | NA | TRBV7-9 | CASSRDRVNHTEAFF | TGTGCCAGCAGCAGGGACAGGGTAAATCACACTGAAGCTTTCTTT
11 | NA | TRBJ2-1 | NA | TRBV6-6 | CASQVNNEQFF | TGTGCCAGCCAAGTTAACAATGAGCAGTTCTTC
15 | TRBD2 | TRBJ2-3 | NA | TRBV7-3 | CASSVSGGETDTQYF | TGTGCCAGCAGCGTCAGCGGGGGGGAAACAGATACGCAGTATTTT
15 | NA | TRBJ2-2 | NA | TRBV2 | CASSEQSPYTGELFF | TGTGCCAGCAGTGAACAGTCCCCATACACCGGGGAGCTGTTTTTT
12 | NA | TRBJ1-1 | NA | TRBV10-3 | CAISPGLTEAFF | TGTGCCATCAGTCCAGGGCTGACTGAAGCTTTCTTT
12 | NA | TRBJ2-7 | NA | TRBV7-9 | CASSLVRRGQYF | TGTGCCAGCAGCTTAGTGAGGCGGGGGCAGTACTTC
13 | NA | TRBJ2-7 | NA | TRBV18 | CASSRGAGTEQYF | TGTGCCAGCTCGCGAGGGGCAGGGACCGAGCAGTACTTC
14 | NA | TRBJ1-1 | NA | TRBV10-3 | CAISDQWEDTEAFF | TGTGCCATCAGTGATCAATGGGAGGACACTGAAGCTTTCTTT
15 | NA | TRBJ1-1 | NA | TRBV6-1 | CASSTAQLRHTEAFF | TGTGCCAGCAGCACAGCCCAGTTACGACACACTGAAGCTTTCTTT
13 | NA | TRBJ2-1 | NA | TRBV6-1 | CASSEVWGNEQFF | TGTGCCAGCAGTGAAGTTTGGGGTAATGAGCAGTTCTTC
15 | NA | TRBJ2-2 | NA | TRBV5-1 | CASSLSTTHTGELFF | TGCGCCAGCAGCTTGTCCACGACGCACACCGGGGAGCTGTTTTTT
10 | NA | TRBJ2-3 | NA | TRBV6-6 | CASSQDTQYF | TGTGCCAGCAGCCAAGATACGCAGTATTTT
12 | NA | TRBJ2-1 | NA | TRBV6-5 | CASSDSFYEQFF | TGTGCCAGCAGTGATTCTTTCTATGAGCAGTTCTTC
15 | TRBD2 | TRBJ2-1 | NA | TRBV5-1 | CASSLVAGGPNEQFF | TGCGCCAGCAGCTTGGTGGCGGGGGGGCCCAATGAGCAGTTCTTC
13 | NA | TRBJ1-4 | NA | TRBV30 | CAWNRGRNEKLFF | TGTGCCTGGAATAGAGGCCGCAATGAAAAACTGTTTTTT
16 | TRBD1 | TRBJ2-1 | once | TRBV5-1 | CASSLVAGQGANEQFF | TGCGCCAGCAGCTTGGTGGCAGGACAGGGGGCGAATGAGCAGTTCTTC
13 | NA | TRBJ2-5 | NA | TRBV7-2 | CASSLRIQETQYF | TGTGCCAGCAGCTTGAGGATCCAAGAGACCCAGTACTTC
14 | NA | TRBJ1-2 | NA | TRBV5-5 | CASSYPGRAKGYTF | TGTGCCAGCAGCTATCCTGGCAGGGCTAAGGGCTACACCTTC
15 | NA | TRBJ2-7 | NA | TRBV19 | CASSISSVEYYEQYF | TGTGCCAGTAGTATAAGTTCCGTGGAGTACTACGAGCAGTACTTC
19 | NA | TRBJ1-5 | NA | TRBV15 | CATSRGGVLRLHSNQPQHF | TGTGCCACCAGCAGAGGCGGGGTACTCCGGCTCCATAGCAATCAGCCCCAGCATTTT
17 | TRBD1 | TRBJ2-7 | once | TRBV5-1 | CASSVGPRGTGLYEQYF | TGCGCCAGCAGCGTAGGCCCTCGAGGGACAGGACTCTACGAGCAGTACTTC
13 | TRBD1 | TRBJ1-2 | NA | TRBV2 | CASRSPTGWGYTF | TGTGCCAGCAGATCTCCGACAGGGTGGGGCTACACCTTC
14 | NA | TRBJ2-1 | NA | TRBV9 | CASSPGVAGNEQFF | TGTGCCAGCAGCCCGGGGGTAGCTGGCAATGAGCAGTTCTTC
14 | NA | TRBJ1-6 | NA | TRBV7-9 | CASSPTRAVAPLHF | TGTGCCAGCAGCCCGACGCGGGCTGTGGCACCCCTCCACTTT
16 | NA | TRBJ2-7 | NA | TRBV7-2 | CASSWERRSISHEQYF | TGTGCCAGCAGCTGGGAGAGACGGTCTATCAGTCACGAGCAGTACTTC
17 | NA | TRBJ1-5 | once | TRBV25-1 | CASSDASADNIHQPQHF | TGTGCCAGCAGTGATGCGTCGGCCGATAATATTCATCAGCCCCAGCATTTT